This note documents a single TCR beta chain sequence. Its target is unknown. These data come from a study of CXCR3-negative and CXCR3-positive naive CD8 T cells. Points from the study as a whole: PBMCs showed partially decreased CXCR3 expression after cryopreservation, and most assays used fresh PBMCs.

Preparation of TRB cDNA libraries relied on 5' RACE carrying UMI labels. From its re-call of the 5' RACE reads, TCRdb lists each CDR3 protein once, without DNA. The sample includes 75,000 or so distinct CDR3 sequences. The sequence was collected from a human donor in good health. Some clones in this sample may be carry-over from other donors' samples. The sequencing input was naive CXCR3- CD8+ T cells from blood. Subset defined: CD45RO-CCR7+CD27+CD95- naive CD8+ T cells lacking CXCR3 (TNR3-).

The CDR3 loop reads CASEGVPATEAFF. This chain connects TRBV28 to TRBJ1-1; TCRdb returns TRBD1, unconfirmable since there is no DNA. The CDR3 has 13 residues. In germline, CDR1 is MDHEN, CDR2 SYDVKM.